The 22 T cell receptor beta chains below all came from one sample that was sequenced in a study of blood T cell repertoires in COVID-19. The data were produced by immunoSEQ multiplex PCR, yet TCRdb's version contains in-frame clones alone and is incomplete. The sample yields under 350,000 clones, around nine tenths seen once. The sequencing input was PBMCs or T cells enriched from blood (not recorded which). The receptors derive from a woman between 18 and 29 years old who had recovered from COVID-19.

This chain uses TRBV3-1 (or the pseudogene TRBV3-2) with TRBJ2-1; 12 nucleotides match TRBD1. Germline V gives CDR1 LGHDT, CDR2 YNNKEL (reference sequence). CDR3 length: 16 amino acids. V lost 2 bases, J lost 7 bases, and 6 bases stayed unmatched. CDR3 amino acids: CASSQYGTGGRNEQFF. The DNA of the CDR3 is TGTGCCAGCAGCCAATACGGGACAGGGGGCAGAAATGAGCAGTTCTTC.

This clone was detected once. The chain links TRBV4-1 to TRBJ2-1; perhaps TRBD2 as D (6 bases). Germline CDR1 and CDR2: MGHRA and YSYEKL. V lost 0 bases and J lost 7, with 13 bases in between. The CDR3 contains 15 residues. The CDR3 bases are TGCGCCAGCAGCCAAGAAGGATCGGGAGTGAATGAGCAGTTCTTC. Its translation: CASSQEGSGVNEQFF.

The V call is TRBV7-2, the J call TRBJ2-2; D is unresolved. Trimming cost V 3 bases and J 5 bases, with 10 bases left between them. CDR3 size: 14 residues. CDR1 and CDR2 from the germline V gene are SGHTA and FQGNSA. The CDR3 bases are TGTGCCAGCAGCTTCAGCGTTGGGACCGGGGAGCTGTTTTTT. It translates to CASSFSVGTGELFF.

The chain joins TRBV28 to TRBJ2-2, with a weak D call TRBD1 (7 bases). This CDR3 has 16 amino acids. V was shortened by 3 bases and J by 4 bases, with 15 bases between the two germline ends. CDR1 MDHEN and CDR2 SYDVKM come from the germline V gene. The CDR3 DNA sequence: TGTGCCAGCAGTTTTTACAGGGGAGGAAGCACCGGGGAGCTGTTTTTT. Encoded protein: CASSFYRGGSTGELFF.

V and J are TRBV9 and TRBJ2-7; D possibly corresponds to TRBD1 (5 bases). Trimming removed 2 bases at V and 3 bases at J, with 9 bases between. The CDR3 loop spans 13 amino acids. Germline CDR1 reads SGDLS; CDR2 reads YYNGEE. CDR3 in amino acids: CASSVRVGYEQYF. CDR3 coding DNA: TGTGCCAGCAGCGTCAGGGTGGGCTACGAGCAGTACTTC.

V usage is TRBV28 and J usage is TRBJ1-1; D is perhaps TRBD1 (6 bases). V shed 5 bases and J shed 1 base, with 17 bases lying between them. CDR1 is MDHEN and CDR2 is SYDVKM in the germline V gene. The CDR3 consists of 16 residues. Here the CDR3 reads CASSRAGGAPNTEAFF. CDR3 nucleotides: TGTGCCAGCAGTCGTGCGGGGGGGGCCCCGAACACTGAAGCTTTCTTT.

This chain's CDR3 is CASIEGMNTEAFF. The CDR3 DNA reads TGTGCCAGCATCGAGGGCATGAACACTGAAGCTTTCTTT. The chain links TRBV2 to TRBJ1-1, with unresolved D. The V gene lost 7 bases and the J gene lost 0 bases, with 9 bases spanning the gap. The CDR3 runs 13 residues. Germline CDR1 reads SNHLY; CDR2 reads FYNNEI.

The V gene is TRBV30, the J gene TRBJ1-5, with D hard to call. This CDR3 comprises 16 residues. Germline loops: CDR1 GTSNPN, CDR2 SVGIG (reference sequence). V gave up 1 base and J gave up 2 bases, with 15 bases separating them. This CDR3 is CAWSDPGWSGNQPQHF. The CDR3 bases are TGTGCCTGGAGTGATCCGGGGTGGTCGGGCAATCAGCCCCAGCATTTT.

This clone was recorded a few times. This chain uses TRBV9 with TRBJ2-5; 7 nucleotides line up with TRBD1. V shed 4 bases, J shed 0 bases, and the junction held 6 bases outside the gene matches. This CDR3 has 15 amino acids. Germline V gives CDR1 SGDLS, CDR2 YYNGEE. CDR3 sequence (DNA): TGTGCCAGCAGCAAGACAGGGTCCAACCAAGAGACCCAGTACTTC. As protein: CASSKTGSNQETQYF.

The chain has TRBV5-5 and TRBJ1-2; weak D call: TRBD1 (5 bases). The CDR3 runs to 15 residues. V was clipped by 0 bases and J by 2 bases, with 11 bases between them. CDR1 is SGHKS, CDR2 YYEKEE, per germline (reference sequence). The CDR3 DNA is TGTGCCAGCAGCTTGGGACAGAGCAGAAACTATGGCTACACCTTC. The encoded protein is CASSLGQSRNYGYTF.

The genes are TRBV28 and TRBJ2-3; D is perhaps TRBD1 (6 bases). Trimming took 10 bases from V and 2 from J, leaving 16 bases between them. The CDR3 runs to 14 residues. Germline values: CDR1 MDHEN, CDR2 SYDVKM. The CDR3 DNA sequence: TGTGCCATAAAGGACAGCGTCAACACAGATACGCAGTATTTT. Protein product: CAIKDSVNTDTQYF.

The sample holds one count of this clone. This chain links TRBV9 with TRBJ1-2, with 8 bases aligning to TRBD1. The CDR3 totals 15 residues. V shed 4 bases, J shed 0 bases, and the junction held 5 bases outside the gene matches. Germline loops: CDR1 SGDLS, CDR2 YYNGEE. The CDR3 nucleotides read TGTGCCAGCAGCAAAGGGACAGGTGCTAACTATGGCTACACCTTC. This gives the protein CASSKGTGANYGYTF.

The chain links TRBV9 to TRBJ2-1, with 11 positions matching TRBD1. V gave up 1 base and J gave up 3 bases; unmatched junction bases: 15. The germline V gene has CDR1 SGDLS and CDR2 YYNGEE. The CDR3 runs to 20 residues. The CDR3 region has the DNA TGTGCCAGCAGCGTACGAAGGACAGGGGGCGTAAATTACTACTACAATGAGCAGTTCTTC. Translating gives CASSVRRTGGVNYYYNEQFF.

The chain links TRBV9 to TRBJ2-2; D might be TRBD1 (5 bases). CDR1 is SGDLS, CDR2 YYNGEE, per germline. The CDR3 is made up of 14 amino acids. V was cut by 3 bases and J by 6 bases, with 12 bases left in between. CDR3 residues: CASSARVGAGELFF. The CDR3 DNA is TGTGCCAGCAGCGCTCGAGTAGGGGCCGGGGAGCTGTTTTTT.

The chain couples TRBV13 to TRBJ1-1, with a possible D match to TRBD1 (6 bases). CDR3 size: 14 residues. The V and J ends lost 5 bases and 4 bases respectively, with 14 bases between them. CDR1 and CDR2 from the germline V gene are PRHDT and FYEKMQ (reference sequence). CDR3 DNA: TGTGCCAGCAGCGAGGGGACACCGGGCACTGAAGCTTTCTTT. It is translated as CASSEGTPGTEAFF.

Only a few counts were recorded for this clone. V gene TRBV19 combines with J gene TRBJ2-1, with D unresolved. The length of the CDR3 is 15 residues. Trimming left V 6 bases short and J 6 bases short, with 18 bases between. In germline, CDR1 is LNHDA, CDR2 SQIVND (reference sequence). The CDR3 DNA reads as TGTGCCAGTAGGTACTCTGGGCCTGGTTCCAATGAGCAGTTCTTC. Protein product: CASRYSGPGSNEQFF.

A single count supports this clone. V gene TRBV2 combines with J gene TRBJ2-7; 10 nucleotides line up with TRBD1. V lost 3 bases, J lost 5 bases, and 4 bases stayed unmatched. The CDR3 loop spans 14 amino acids. The V gene's germline CDR1 is SNHLY and CDR2 FYNNEI. The CDR3 region is CASSDGDRGHEQYF. The DNA for the CDR3 is TGTGCCAGCAGTGACGGAGACAGGGGGCACGAGCAGTACTTC.

The J gene is TRBJ2-1, the V gene TRBV11-2, with a possible D match to TRBD2 (5 bases). This CDR3 spans 16 amino acids. Trimming shortened V by 1 base and J by 1 base, and 11 bases separated the two germline ends. CDR1 and CDR2 (germline): SGHAT, FQNNGV. Here the CDR3 DNA reads TGTGCCAGCAGCTTAGGTGCGAGCGGATCCTACAATGAGCAGTTCTTC. Amino acids: CASSLGASGSYNEQFF.

The V call is TRBV5-6, the J call TRBJ2-1; 9 bases are shared with TRBD2. Germline-derived CDR1 and CDR2 are SGHDT and YYEEEE. The ends lost 3 bases at V and 7 bases at J; junction bases unmatched: 17. The CDR3 is 18 residues long. The CDR3 coding sequence is TGTGCCAGCAGCTCCTACCGCGTTGGGACTAGCTTCATTAATGAGCAGTTCTTC. Its translation is CASSSYRVGTSFINEQFF.

The chain combines TRBV27 with TRBJ1-5; D remains unclear. Trimming shortened V by 5 bases and J by 5 bases, and 10 bases separated the two germline ends. This CDR3 contains 13 residues. Germline V CDR1 and CDR2: MNHEY, SMNVEV (reference sequence). Written as DNA, the CDR3 is TGTGCCAGCAGTCCGTACAGAGATCAGCCCCAGCATTTT. It encodes CASSPYRDQPQHF.

DNA for the CDR3: TGTGCCAGTAGTTACGGACTAGCGGGGACCTCCTACGAGCAGTACTTC. Protein sequence: CASSYGLAGTSYEQYF. This chain connects TRBV19 to TRBJ2-7; 12 positions match TRBD2. The germline CDR1 and CDR2 sequences are LNHDA and SQIVND (reference sequence). The V segment lost 5 bases and the J segment 0 bases; nucleotides outside the gene matches: 5. The CDR3 extends over 16 amino acids.

The chain uses TRBV7-2 and TRBJ1-1, with D uncertain. The V gene's germline CDR1 is SGHTA and CDR2 FQGNSA. This CDR3 region has 14 residues. The V end was cut by 0 bases, the J end by 3 bases, with 8 bases between. The CDR3 sequence: CASSLAVTDTEAFF. For the CDR3, the DNA is TGTGCCAGCAGCTTAGCCGTTACGGACACTGAAGCTTTCTTT.